Presented here are 14 T cell receptor beta chains from one specimen sequenced in a study of yellow fever vaccine responses in identical twins. TCRdb reanalysed the RT-PCR reads using MiXCR and keeps one entry per CDR3 protein. Here the sample spans about 3,000 distinct CDR3 sequences, about nine tenths being singletons. The sequencing used T cells from blood (PBMCs), unsorted or a sorted subset (not recorded which), collected before or after yellow fever vaccination (not recorded which). All receptors derive from a young woman who received the yellow fever vaccine.

CDR3 sequence (DNA): TGTGCCAGCAGCCCCGGGACTAGCGGGTACACAGATACGCAGTATTTT. Translation: CASSPGTSGYTDTQYF. This sequence joins TRBV4-2 and TRBJ2-3, with TRBD2 identical over 12 bases. The J segment lost 2 bases and the V segment lost 4 bases, leaving 4 bases of the junction unmatched. This CDR3 is 16 amino acids long. CDR1 and CDR2 from the germline V gene are LGHNA and YNFKEQ.

The chain combines TRBV5-1 with TRBJ2-7, with 7 positions matching TRBD2. In germline, CDR1 is SGHRS, CDR2 YFSETQ. The trim removed 4 bases at V and 4 bases at J, leaving 8 bases unmatched. This CDR3 is 14 amino acids long. The chain's CDR3 is CASSRAGAGYEQYF. In DNA form, the CDR3 reads TGCGCCAGCAGCCGTGCGGGAGCGGGTTACGAGCAGTACTTC.

This clonotype was seen a handful of times. This chain joins TRBV11-1 and TRBJ1-2, with D possibly TRBD1 on 5 matching bases. Deletions cut 5 bases from V and 3 bases from J, with 10 bases between. CDR1 is SGHAT and CDR2 is FQDESV in the germline V gene (reference sequence). This CDR3 comprises 13 residues. The CDR3 DNA sequence: TGTGCCAGCAGCCTGTTGGGGGACTATGGCTACACCTTC. Encoded protein: CASSLLGDYGYTF.

The chain joins TRBV5-4 to TRBJ2-1; possibly TRBD2 for D (5 bases). The CDR3 has 15 residues. Trimming pared 2 bases from V and 4 bases from J, leaving 13 bases between. Germline CDR1 SGHNT, CDR2 YYREEE (reference sequence). In DNA form, the CDR3 reads TGTGCCAGCAGCTTACTTGGGCTAGCTTACAATGAGCAGTTCTTC. Protein sequence: CASSLLGLAYNEQFF.

The rearrangement links TRBV14 to TRBJ2-7; D gene ambiguous. This CDR3 has 12 amino acids. Between the trimmed V and J ends, which lost 0 bases and 7 bases, there was a span of 7 bases. Germline V gene sequence: CDR1 SGHDN, CDR2 FVKESK. CDR3 nucleotides: TGTGCCAGCAGCCAAGACCCTTTGGAGCAGTACTTC. Its protein is CASSQDPLEQYF.

The genes are TRBV29-1 and TRBJ1-2; maybe TRBD1 (6 bases). V was clipped by 7 bases and J by 6 bases, with 15 bases between them. This CDR3 is 12 amino acids long. CDR1 is SQVTM, CDR2 ANQGSEA, per germline. The CDR3 nucleotides are TGCAGCGGATGGGGGGGCGGGGATGGCTACACCTTC. This translates into CSGWGGGDGYTF.

This chain links TRBV7-3 with TRBJ2-3, with 9 bases lining up with TRBD2. The CDR3 totals 16 residues. After removal of 5 bases from V and 2 bases from J, the junction contained 8 bases not matched to a gene. The germline V gene has CDR1 SGHTA and CDR2 FQGTGA. The CDR3 is CASSLRLAANTDTQYF. For the CDR3, the DNA is TGTGCCAGCAGCCTTAGACTAGCGGCAAACACAGATACGCAGTATTTT.

The chain recombines TRBV4-1 with TRBJ1-1; D possibly corresponds to TRBD1 (5 bases). Germline CDR1 and CDR2: MGHRA and YSYEKL. The length of the CDR3 is 16 residues. Trimming stripped 0 bases from V and 1 base from J, with 12 bases between. CDR3 sequence: CASSQEVTRGNTEAFF. CDR3 nucleotides: TGCGCCAGCAGCCAAGAGGTGACAAGGGGGAACACTGAAGCTTTCTTT.

The rearrangement links TRBV18 to TRBJ2-3; D remains unclear. CDR3 size: 14 residues. V was cut by 2 bases and J by 2 bases, with 8 bases left in between. Germline values: CDR1 KGHSH, CDR2 LQKENI. The CDR3 nucleotides are TGTGCCAGCTCACCAATCCCGAACACAGATACGCAGTATTTT. Translated: CASSPIPNTDTQYF.

The chain has TRBV30 and TRBJ1-1; D is unclear. The V end was cut by 4 bases, the J end by 7 bases, with 10 bases between. CDR3 length equals 11 residues. The germline CDR1 and CDR2 sequences are GTSNPN and SVGIG (reference sequence). CDR3 bases: TGTGCCTGGATCGGTTCAGTTGAAGCTTTCTTT. Translation gives CAWIGSVEAFF. Drawing the rest from reference TRBV30 and TRBJ1-1, the complete variable domain is SQTIHQWPATLVQPVGSPLSLECTVEGTSNPNLYWYRQAAGRGLQLLFYSVGIGQISSEVPQNLSASRPQDRQFILSSKKLLLSDSGFYLCAWIGSVEAFFGQGTRLTVV.

The J gene is TRBJ2-1, the V gene TRBV29-1; D is perhaps TRBD2 (5 bases). The CDR3 is 13 residues long. The V gene's germline CDR1 is SQVTM and CDR2 ANQGSEA. The V end lost 7 bases, the J end lost 7 bases, and 17 bases lay between the germline ends. CDR3 region: CSGTPTSRNEQFF. In nucleotides, the CDR3 is TGCAGCGGCACCCCAACTAGTCGGAATGAGCAGTTCTTC.

The genes are TRBV29-1 and TRBJ1-3; D gene ambiguous. This CDR3 region has 13 residues. Germline CDR1 reads SQVTM; CDR2 reads ANQGSEA. V dropped 2 bases and J dropped 0 bases, with 5 bases sitting between them. This chain's CDR3 is CSVERDSGNTIYF. CDR3 sequence (DNA): TGCAGCGTTGAAAGAGACTCTGGAAACACCATATATTTT.

Written as DNA, the CDR3 is TGTGCCAGCAGGGGTACCCCAAATGAGCAGTTCTTC. Amino acids: CASRGTPNEQFF. The J gene is TRBJ2-1, the V gene TRBV28, with no clear D. The V and J ends lost 6 bases and 7 bases respectively, with 10 bases between them. The CDR3 runs 12 residues. Germline-derived CDR1 and CDR2 are MDHEN and SYDVKM.

The V gene is TRBV2, the J gene TRBJ2-1, with D uncertain. CDR1 and CDR2 from the germline V gene are SNHLY and FYNNEI. The CDR3 spans 14 residues. V was shortened by 0 bases and J by 10 bases, with 13 bases between the two germline ends. CDR3 bases: TGTGCCAGCAGTGAAGCAGGAGCCATTGGGGAGCAGTTCTTC. It is translated as CASSEAGAIGEQFF.